This T cell receptor (beta chain) was documented in a study of Graves' ophthalmopathy and Graves' hyperthyroidism. Study outcomes and limitations: Ophthalmopathy progression was predicted with 65% to 71% sensitivity and about 72% specificity. Built on 13 signatures, a model told ophthalmopathy apart from stable hyperthyroidism with 85% to 90% sensitivity and approximately 81% specificity. Most expanded clonotypes in thyroid above 0.001 frequency also showed up in blood.

From RNA, the CDR3 regions of TCR beta chains were amplified and sequenced. RT-PCR was first run with HTBI primers, then multiplex PCR in a second round. Using its own MiXCR run on the multiplex PCR reads, TCRdb lists one record per CDR3 protein. This sample has over 150,000 distinct CDR3 sequences; approximately 40% occur once, and the top ten carry about 5.8%. A remark on this clonotype: Antigen: not known.

Deletions cut 3 bases from V and 0 bases from J, with 21 bases between. Germline V gene lookup returns CDR1 MDHEN and CDR2 SYDVKM. The CDR3 runs 18 residues. Material for sequencing was peripheral blood. The gene calls are TRBV28 and TRBJ2-7; D is possibly TRBD2 (5 bases). The sequence was collected from a woman in her thirties or forties with Graves' ophthalmopathy. Written as DNA, the CDR3 is TGTGCCAGCAGTTTGTCCCCTTGGTTGGGAGCCCTCTCCTACGAGCAGTACTTC. Encoded protein: CASSLSPWLGALSYEQYF.